This TCR beta chain was sequenced for a study of shared T cell receptors in the human thymus. Data came from immunoSEQ multiplex PCR; TCRdb stores just in-frame clones and leaves some out. The repertoire has 700,000 or so clones, 80% to 90% of them found once; the top ten carry 0.008% to 0.011%. This CDR3 contains 14 residues. The V gene's germline CDR1 is MNHNY and CDR2 SVGAGI (reference sequence). V lost 6 bases, J lost 9 bases, and 8 bases stayed unmatched. These records were also assigned to another study, of human thymus T cells.

Material: thymocytes. V is TRBV6-6 and J is TRBJ1-5, with 10 bases fitting TRBD1. The receptor's source is a girl less than two years old with a congenital heart defect. CDR3 in amino acids: CASSQPGQGRPQHF. CDR3 bases: TGTGCCAGCAGCCAACCGGGACAGGGGAGGCCCCAGCATTTT.